This paragraph reports one TCR beta chain. The clone's antigen remains unknown. No base-level quality is on record; no much larger clone is a single base apart. What this sample's time point label stands for: pre-transplant. Thawed unstimulated PBMCs were stained for CD3, CD4 and CD8 and FACS-sorted into CD3+CD4+ and CD3+CD8+ populations. Randomization to immunosuppression withdrawal applied to every one of the 8 studied subjects. The Qiagen DNeasy Blood and Tissue Kit was used for genomic DNA isolation. The data were taken from a study of T cell clones after liver transplantation (dated by TCRdb to the late 2010s). About the investigation overall: ITN030ST, the source of the samples, was a randomized trial that attempted immunosuppression withdrawal within 2 years of liver transplantation. After a pre-transplant mixed lymphocyte reaction, TCRbeta sequencing was used to pinpoint donor-reactive T cell clones, which were subsequently tracked in post-transplant blood. Of the eight recipients, a few were HCV-positive, while the remaining recipients had been transplanted for non-autoimmune, non-viral indications. Third party-reactive TCRbeta sequences from pre-transplant MLRs were also identified as an antigen-independent comparator for donor-reactive sequences. The subjects received no induction therapy and were kept on standard immunosuppression until randomization at 12-24 months post-transplant. Tolerance meant complete immunosuppression withdrawal for at least one year without liver enzymes rising beyond twice the upper limit of normal. Of the 8 liver transplant recipients making up the studied cohort, 3 were classified as tolerant and 5 as non-tolerant. Blood samples were taken pre-transplant, pre-randomization before withdrawal, and post-randomization after full withdrawal or failed withdrawal.

From cysteine to phenylalanine, the CDR3 is 12 amino acids long. Only CDR3 DNA remains: 36 bases, in frame from the first base. V lost 1 base and J lost 13 bases; the stretch between them is 11 bases long. Based on the germline V gene, the CDR1 and CDR2 sequences are SGHTA and FQGNSA. Study-wide conclusions, independent of this receptor: Once repertoire turnover was taken into account, donor-reactive detection showed a significant reduction for CD4 in 7 of 8 subjects and for CD8 in 8 of 8. Low numbers of available donor cells limited the measurable donor-reactive repertoire in two subjects. Conclusions were preliminary, limited by small, heterogeneous patient numbers and non-standardized post-transplant time points. Donor-reactive sequences declined more than third party-reactive ones, suggesting partial antigen-specific deletion unrelated to withdrawal success. Since no allograft tissue specimens were available, donor-reactive T cells may have migrated into the graft instead of being deleted. Circulating donor-reactive CD4 TCRbeta sequences fell significantly post-transplant in most of the 8 subjects, irrespective of tolerance or HCV status.

Using immunoSEQ, frozen genomic DNA was subjected to high-throughput TCRbeta CDR3 sequencing, a process that included PCR amplification, mapping, bias correction and internal controls. As for how the authors treated the data: Only productive rearrangements were retained, with each unique TCRbeta sequence defined by its CDR3 nucleotide sequence together with its V and J gene. For classification of a sequence as donor-reactive, at least 5-fold expansion in CFSE-low cells relative to unstimulated pre-transplant cells and a frequency of at least 0.01% were required. Minimum frequency thresholds were set for each subject based on the unstimulated sample with the lowest template count, ensuring at least 90% detection power. Jensen-Shannon divergence between the top 1000 TCRbeta sequences post- versus pre-transplant served as the measure of repertoire turnover. Changes in detection of donor-reactive sequences were assessed with two-sided Fisher's exact tests. Here the immuneACCESS table is served through TCRdb, limited to in-frame sequences with V and J called. Missing clones are a known gap in these copies; in checked studies unresolved V genes cover under half, and the rest lacks a known reason. The V and J calls and clone size are taken from that table; D and trimming were inferred from the DNA. This sample lists more than 95,000 clones; 80% to 85% were detected once. Over 0.75% of the sample is in the top ten clones.

The sequences come from CD4+ T cells from blood, collected before liver transplant. This chain is built from TRBV7-2 and TRBJ2-1; there is no confident call for the D gene. This TCR was sampled from a human donor who received a liver transplant. The nucleotide sequence reads as follows: TGTGCCAGCAGCTTAGTCCCTTTTAGCCAGTTCTTC. Its protein product is CASSLVPFSQFF.